This TCR beta chain was identified during a study of identical twins. TCRdb fed the 5' RACE reads into MiXCR, producing one record per CDR3 protein. The sample carries 690,000 or so distinct CDR3 sequences, roughly 8% recorded once. J was trimmed by 4 bases and V by 0 bases; bases with no gene match: 6. CDR3 length equals 16 residues. Germline loops: CDR1 MNHEY, CDR2 SVGEGT. This sample also belongs to another study, concerning yellow fever vaccine responses in identical twins.

The chain combines TRBV6-2 or TRBV6-3 with TRBJ2-1; 7 bases line up with TRBD2. Sequenced material: PBMCs. The sequence came from a young woman in good health. The CDR3 is CASSYSPRESYNEQFF. The CDR3 region has the DNA TGTGCCAGCAGTTACTCCCCGCGGGAGTCTTACAATGAGCAGTTCTTC.